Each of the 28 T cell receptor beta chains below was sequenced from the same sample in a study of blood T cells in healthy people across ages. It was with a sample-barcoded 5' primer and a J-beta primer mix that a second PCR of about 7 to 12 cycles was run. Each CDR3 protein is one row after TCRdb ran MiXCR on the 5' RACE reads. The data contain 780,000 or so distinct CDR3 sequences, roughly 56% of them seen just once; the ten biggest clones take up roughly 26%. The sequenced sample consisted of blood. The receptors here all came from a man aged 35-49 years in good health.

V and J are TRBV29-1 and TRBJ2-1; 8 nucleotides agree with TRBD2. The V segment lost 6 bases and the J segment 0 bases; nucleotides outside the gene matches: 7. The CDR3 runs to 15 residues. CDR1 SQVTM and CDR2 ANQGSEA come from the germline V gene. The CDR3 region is CSVQSGGASYNEQFF. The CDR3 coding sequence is TGCAGCGTCCAAAGCGGGGGCGCCTCCTACAATGAGCAGTTCTTC.

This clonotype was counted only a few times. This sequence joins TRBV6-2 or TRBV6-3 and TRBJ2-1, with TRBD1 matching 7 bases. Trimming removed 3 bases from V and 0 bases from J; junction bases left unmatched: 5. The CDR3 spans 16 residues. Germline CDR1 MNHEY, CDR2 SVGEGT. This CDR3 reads CASSYNRDSSYNEQFF. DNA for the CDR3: TGTGCCAGCAGTTATAACCGGGACAGCTCCTACAATGAGCAGTTCTTC.

The CDR3, as DNA: TGCAGCGTTGGAGGGGACTCTTGGGATGAGCAGTTCTTC. Residues: CSVGGDSWDEQFF. The chain employs TRBV29-1 and TRBJ2-1; TRBD2 is a possible D gene (6 bases). Germline CDR1 and CDR2: SQVTM and ANQGSEA. With 4 bases removed from V and 8 bases from J, the gap between germline ends came to 15 bases. This CDR3 has 13 residues.

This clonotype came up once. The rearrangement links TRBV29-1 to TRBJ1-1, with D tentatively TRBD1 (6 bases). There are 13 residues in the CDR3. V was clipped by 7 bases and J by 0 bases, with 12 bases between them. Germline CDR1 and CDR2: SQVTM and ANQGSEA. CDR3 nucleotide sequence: TGCAGCGCTGCTGGGGGGCTGAACACTGAAGCTTTCTTT. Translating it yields CSAAGGLNTEAFF.

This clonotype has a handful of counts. For the CDR3, the DNA is TGTGCCACCAGTGATTTGCAAAGGGGACAGACCCAAGAGACCCAGTACTTC. Its protein product is CATSDLQRGQTQETQYF. This chain uses TRBV24-1 with TRBJ2-5; 7 bases line up with TRBD1. In germline, CDR1 is KGHDR, CDR2 SFDVKD. The J segment lost 1 base and the V segment lost 0 bases, leaving 7 bases of the junction unmatched. The CDR3 runs 17 residues.

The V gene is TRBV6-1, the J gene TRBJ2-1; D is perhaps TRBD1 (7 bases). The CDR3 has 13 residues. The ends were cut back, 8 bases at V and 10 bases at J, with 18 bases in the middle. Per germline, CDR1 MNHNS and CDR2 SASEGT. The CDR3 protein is CASRSRGVNEQFF. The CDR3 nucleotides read TGTGCCAGCCGATCCAGGGGGGTCAACGAGCAGTTCTTC.

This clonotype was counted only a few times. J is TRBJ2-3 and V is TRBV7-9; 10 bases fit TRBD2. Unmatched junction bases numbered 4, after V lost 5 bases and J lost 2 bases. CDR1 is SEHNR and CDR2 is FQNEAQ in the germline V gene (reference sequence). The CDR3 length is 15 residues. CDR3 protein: CASSLLAGFTDTQYF. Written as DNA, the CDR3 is TGTGCCAGCAGCCTACTAGCGGGGTTCACAGATACGCAGTATTTT.

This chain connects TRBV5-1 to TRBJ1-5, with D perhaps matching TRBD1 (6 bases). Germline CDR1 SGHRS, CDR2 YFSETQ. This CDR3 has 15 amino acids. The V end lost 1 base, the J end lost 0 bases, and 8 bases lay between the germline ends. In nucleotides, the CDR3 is TGCGCCAGCAGCTTGACAGGGTTTAGCAATCAGCCCCAGCATTTT. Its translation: CASSLTGFSNQPQHF.

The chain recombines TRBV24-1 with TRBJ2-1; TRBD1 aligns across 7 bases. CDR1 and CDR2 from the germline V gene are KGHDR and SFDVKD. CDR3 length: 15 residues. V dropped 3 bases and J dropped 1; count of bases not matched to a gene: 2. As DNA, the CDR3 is TGTGCCACCAGTGATCCACAGGGGTCCTACAATGAGCAGTTCTTC. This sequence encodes CATSDPQGSYNEQFF.

The DNA of the CDR3 is TGTGCCAGCAGTGAACTAGGGACTAGCGGGAGGGGCCCCAGCACAGATACGCAGTATTTT. It specifies CASSELGTSGRGPSTDTQYF. The chain combines TRBV2 with TRBJ2-3; the match to TRBD2 covers 16 bases. CDR1 is SNHLY and CDR2 is FYNNEI in the germline V gene. The CDR3 spans 20 residues. The J segment lost 0 bases and the V segment lost 2 bases, leaving 8 bases of the junction unmatched.

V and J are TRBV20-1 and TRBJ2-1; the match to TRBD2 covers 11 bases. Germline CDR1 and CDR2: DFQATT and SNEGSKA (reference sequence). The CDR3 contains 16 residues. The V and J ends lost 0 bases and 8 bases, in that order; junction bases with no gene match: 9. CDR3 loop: CSARDFRTSGLDEQFF. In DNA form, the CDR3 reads TGCAGTGCTAGAGATTTTAGGACTAGCGGGCTCGATGAGCAGTTCTTC.

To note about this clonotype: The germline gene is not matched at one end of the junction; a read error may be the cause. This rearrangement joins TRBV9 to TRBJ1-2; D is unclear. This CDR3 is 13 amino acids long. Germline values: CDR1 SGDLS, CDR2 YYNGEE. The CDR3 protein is CAGSVGRLDGYTF. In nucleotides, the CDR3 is TGTGCCGGCAGCGTAGGGCGATTGGATGGCTACACCTTC.

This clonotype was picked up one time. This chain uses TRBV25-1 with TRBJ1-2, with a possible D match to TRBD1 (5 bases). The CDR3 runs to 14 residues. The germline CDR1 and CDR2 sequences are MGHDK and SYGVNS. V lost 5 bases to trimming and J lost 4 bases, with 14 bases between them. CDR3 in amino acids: CASSPEGLLYGYTF. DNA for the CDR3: TGTGCCAGCAGTCCCGAGGGGCTCCTCTATGGCTACACCTTC.

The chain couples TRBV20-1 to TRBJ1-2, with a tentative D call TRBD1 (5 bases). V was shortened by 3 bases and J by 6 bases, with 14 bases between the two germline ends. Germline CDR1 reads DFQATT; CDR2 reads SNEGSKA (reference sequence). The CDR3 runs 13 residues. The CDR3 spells CSASSGVGDGYTF. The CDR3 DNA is TGCAGTGCTAGTTCGGGGGTCGGCGATGGCTACACCTTC.

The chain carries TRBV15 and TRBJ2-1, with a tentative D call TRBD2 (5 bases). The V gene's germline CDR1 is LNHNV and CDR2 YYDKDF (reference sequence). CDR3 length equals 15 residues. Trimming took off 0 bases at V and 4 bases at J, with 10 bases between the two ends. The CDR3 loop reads CATSREDWRYNEQFF. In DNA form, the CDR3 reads TGTGCCACCAGCAGAGAGGACTGGCGATACAATGAGCAGTTCTTC.

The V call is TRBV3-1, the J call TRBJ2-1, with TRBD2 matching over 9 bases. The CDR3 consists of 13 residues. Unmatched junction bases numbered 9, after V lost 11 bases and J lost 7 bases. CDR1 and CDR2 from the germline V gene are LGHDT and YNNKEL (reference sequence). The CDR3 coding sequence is TGTGCCTCCGGCGGGGGGGAGTGGAATGAGCAGTTCTTC. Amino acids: CASGGGEWNEQFF.

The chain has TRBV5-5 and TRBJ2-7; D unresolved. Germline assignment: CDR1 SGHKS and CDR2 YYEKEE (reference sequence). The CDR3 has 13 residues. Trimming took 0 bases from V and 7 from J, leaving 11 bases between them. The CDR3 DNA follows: TGTGCCAGCAGCTTGGCCTCCCTAGGTGAGCAGTACTTC. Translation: CASSLASLGEQYF. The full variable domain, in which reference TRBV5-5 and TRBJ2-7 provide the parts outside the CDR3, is DAGVTQSPTHLIKTRGQQVTLRCSPISGHKSVSWYQQVLGQGPQFIFQYYEKEERGRGNFPDRFSARQFPNYSSELNVNALLLGDSALYLCASSLASLGEQYFGPGTRLTVT.

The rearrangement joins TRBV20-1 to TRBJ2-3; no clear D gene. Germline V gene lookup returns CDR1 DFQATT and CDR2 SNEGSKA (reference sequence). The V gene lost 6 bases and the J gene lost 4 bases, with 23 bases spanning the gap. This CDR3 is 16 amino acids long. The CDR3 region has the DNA TGCAGTGCCGTAACATCCATCTCCCTGGGCGCAGATACGCAGTATTTT. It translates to CSAVTSISLGADTQYF.

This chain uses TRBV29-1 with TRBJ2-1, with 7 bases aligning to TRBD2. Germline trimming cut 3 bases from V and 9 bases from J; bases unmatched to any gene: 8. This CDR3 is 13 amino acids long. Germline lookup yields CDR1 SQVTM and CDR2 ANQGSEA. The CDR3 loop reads CSVDRGDLGEQFF. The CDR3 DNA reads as TGCAGCGTTGACCGGGGGGACTTGGGTGAGCAGTTCTTC.

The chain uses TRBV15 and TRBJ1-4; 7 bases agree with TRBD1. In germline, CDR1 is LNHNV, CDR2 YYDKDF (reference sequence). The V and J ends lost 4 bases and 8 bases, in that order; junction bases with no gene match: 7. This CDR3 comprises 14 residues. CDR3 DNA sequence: TGTGCCACCAGCAAGACAGGGAGTAAGGAAAAACTGTTTTTT. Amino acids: CATSKTGSKEKLFF.

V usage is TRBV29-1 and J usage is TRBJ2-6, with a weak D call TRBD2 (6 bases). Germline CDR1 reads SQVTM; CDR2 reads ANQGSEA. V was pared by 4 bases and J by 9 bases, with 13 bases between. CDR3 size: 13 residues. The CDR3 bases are TGCAGCGTTGGGGGGAGGAGGGACAACGTCCTGACTTTC. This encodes CSVGGRRDNVLTF.

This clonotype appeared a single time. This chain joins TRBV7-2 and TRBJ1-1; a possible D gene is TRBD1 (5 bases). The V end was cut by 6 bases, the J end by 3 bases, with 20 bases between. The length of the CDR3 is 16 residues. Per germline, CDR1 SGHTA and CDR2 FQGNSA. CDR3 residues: CASSSLLFPGDTEAFF. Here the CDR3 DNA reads TGTGCCAGCAGTTCCTTATTATTCCCGGGGGACACTGAAGCTTTCTTT.

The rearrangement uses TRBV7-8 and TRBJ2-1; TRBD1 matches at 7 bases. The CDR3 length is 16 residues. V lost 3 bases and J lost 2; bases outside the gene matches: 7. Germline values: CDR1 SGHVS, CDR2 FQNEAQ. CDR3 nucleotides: TGTGCCAGCAGCTTCTTAGGGGGCCAAACCTACAATGAGCAGTTCTTC. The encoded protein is CASSFLGGQTYNEQFF.

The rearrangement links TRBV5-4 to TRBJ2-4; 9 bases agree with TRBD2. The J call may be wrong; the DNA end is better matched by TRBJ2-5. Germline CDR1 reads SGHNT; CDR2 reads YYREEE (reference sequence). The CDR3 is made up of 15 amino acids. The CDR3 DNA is TGTGCCAGCAGCTTGGAAGGGAGCGGGGGGGAGACCCAGTACTTC. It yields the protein CASSLEGSGGETQYF.

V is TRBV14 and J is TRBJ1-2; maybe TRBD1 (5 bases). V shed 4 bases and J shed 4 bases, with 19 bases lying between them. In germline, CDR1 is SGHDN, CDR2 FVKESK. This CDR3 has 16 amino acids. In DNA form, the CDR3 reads TGTGCCAGCAGCCCGAAGAATACGGGACCGACCTATGGCTACACCTTC. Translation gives CASSPKNTGPTYGYTF.

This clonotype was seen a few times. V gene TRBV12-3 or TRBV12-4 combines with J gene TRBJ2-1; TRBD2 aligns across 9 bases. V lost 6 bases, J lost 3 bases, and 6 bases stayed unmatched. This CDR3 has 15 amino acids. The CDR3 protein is CASRQGLAFYNEQFF. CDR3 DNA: TGTGCCAGCAGACAAGGACTAGCGTTCTACAATGAGCAGTTCTTC.

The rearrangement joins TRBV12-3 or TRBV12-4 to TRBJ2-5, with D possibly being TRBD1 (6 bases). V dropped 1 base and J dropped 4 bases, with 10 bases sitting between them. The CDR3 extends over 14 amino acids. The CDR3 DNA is TGTGCCAGCAGTTTAGGAGCAGGGGTAGAGACCCAGTACTTC. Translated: CASSLGAGVETQYF.

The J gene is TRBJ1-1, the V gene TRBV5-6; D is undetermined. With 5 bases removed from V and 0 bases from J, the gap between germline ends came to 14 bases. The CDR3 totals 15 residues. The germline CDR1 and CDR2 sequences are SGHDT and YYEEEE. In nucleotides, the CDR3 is TGTGCCAGCAGTATCCGGGAGAGGGTGAACACTGAAGCTTTCTTT. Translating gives CASSIRERVNTEAFF.